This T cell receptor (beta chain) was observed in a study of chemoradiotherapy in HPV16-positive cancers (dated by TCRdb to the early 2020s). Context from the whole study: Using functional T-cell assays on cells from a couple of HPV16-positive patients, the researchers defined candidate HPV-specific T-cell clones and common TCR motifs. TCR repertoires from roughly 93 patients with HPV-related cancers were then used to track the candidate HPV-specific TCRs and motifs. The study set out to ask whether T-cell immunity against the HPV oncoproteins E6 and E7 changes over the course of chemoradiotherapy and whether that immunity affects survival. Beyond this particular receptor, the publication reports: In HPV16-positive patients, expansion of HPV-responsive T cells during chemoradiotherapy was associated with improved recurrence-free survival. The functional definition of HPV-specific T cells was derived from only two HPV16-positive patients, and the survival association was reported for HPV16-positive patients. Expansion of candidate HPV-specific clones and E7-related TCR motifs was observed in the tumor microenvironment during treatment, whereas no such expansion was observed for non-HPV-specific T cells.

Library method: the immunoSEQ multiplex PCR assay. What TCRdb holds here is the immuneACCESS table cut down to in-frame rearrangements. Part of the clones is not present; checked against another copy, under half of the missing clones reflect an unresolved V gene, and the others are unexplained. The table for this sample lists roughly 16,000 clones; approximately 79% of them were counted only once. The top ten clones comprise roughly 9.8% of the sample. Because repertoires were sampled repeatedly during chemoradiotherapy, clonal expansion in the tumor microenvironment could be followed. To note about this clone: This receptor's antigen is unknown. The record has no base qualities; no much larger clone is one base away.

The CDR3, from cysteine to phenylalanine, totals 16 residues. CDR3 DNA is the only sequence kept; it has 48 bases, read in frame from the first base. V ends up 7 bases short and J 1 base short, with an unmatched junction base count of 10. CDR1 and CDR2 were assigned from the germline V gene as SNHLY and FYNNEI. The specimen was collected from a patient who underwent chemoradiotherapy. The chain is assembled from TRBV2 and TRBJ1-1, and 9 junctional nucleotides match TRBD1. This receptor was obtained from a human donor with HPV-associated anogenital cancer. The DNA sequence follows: TGTGCCAGCACGGAGACAGGGGGTAGCAGGAACACTGAAGCTTTCTTT. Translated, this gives CASTETGGSRNTEAFF.